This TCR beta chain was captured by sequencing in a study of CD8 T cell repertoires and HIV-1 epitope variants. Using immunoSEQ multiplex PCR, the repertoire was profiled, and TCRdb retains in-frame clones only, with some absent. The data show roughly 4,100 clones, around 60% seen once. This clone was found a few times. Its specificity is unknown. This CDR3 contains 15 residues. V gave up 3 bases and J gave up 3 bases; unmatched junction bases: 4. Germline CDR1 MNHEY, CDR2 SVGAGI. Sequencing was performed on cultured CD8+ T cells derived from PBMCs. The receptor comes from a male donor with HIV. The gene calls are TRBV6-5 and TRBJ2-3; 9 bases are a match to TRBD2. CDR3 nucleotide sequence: TGTGCCAGCAGTTATAGCGGGAGTATTACAGATACGCAGTATTTT. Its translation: CASSYSGSITDTQYF.